Presented here are 4 T cell receptor beta chains from one specimen sequenced in a study of radiotherapy plus CTLA-4 blockade in lung cancer. Method: immunoSEQ multiplex PCR; TCRdb's copy keeps in-frame clones and lacks some. The table records 77,000 or so clones, roughly 70% of them present only once. The sequencing used peripheral blood, collected from a patient treated with radiotherapy plus ipilimumab. These receptor sequences come from a human donor with non-small cell lung cancer whose response to radiotherapy plus ipilimumab could not be evaluated.

This rearrangement joins TRBV7-2 to TRBJ2-7; 8 bases map to TRBD1. CDR1 is SGHTA, CDR2 FQGNSA, per germline. The CDR3 runs to 15 residues. V was pared by 3 bases and J by 2 bases, with 6 bases of the junction left unmatched. The CDR3 region has the DNA TGTGCCAGCAGCTTCCTGCAGGGACAGGCCTACGAGCAGTACTTC. This sequence encodes CASSFLQGQAYEQYF.

The chain has TRBV7-3 and TRBJ2-1, with 8 bases fitting TRBD2. Trimming removed 3 bases from V and 5 bases from J; junction bases left unmatched: 0. CDR3 length: 13 residues. The germline gives CDR1 SGHTA, CDR2 FQGTGA. The DNA for the CDR3 is TGTGCCAGCAGCTTCGGGGGGGACAATGAGCAGTTCTTC. Amino acids: CASSFGGDNEQFF.

V is TRBV5-1 and J is TRBJ1-5, with 8 bases aligning to TRBD1. Germline CDR1 and CDR2: SGHRS and YFSETQ. The CDR3 extends over 14 amino acids. With 4 bases clipped from V and 5 bases from J, the junction kept 5 bases outside the gene matches. The CDR3 loop reads CASSPQGGHQPQHF. DNA for the CDR3: TGCGCCAGCAGCCCACAGGGGGGGCATCAGCCCCAGCATTTT.

In this sample, this clone turned up a few times. The rearrangement uses TRBV5-6 and TRBJ2-1, with D unresolved. Germline V gene sequence: CDR1 SGHDT, CDR2 YYEEEE. V was trimmed by 3 bases and J by 5 bases, leaving 18 bases between them. The CDR3 runs to 16 residues. The CDR3 sequence is CASSSQFRRVHNEQFF. DNA of the CDR3: TGTGCCAGCAGCTCCCAATTCCGACGGGTTCACAATGAGCAGTTCTTC.